Listed here is a single TCR beta chain. What it binds is not known. This entry is derived from a study of shared clonotypes between healthy human individuals. Generated by immunoSEQ multiplex PCR, the TCRdb table keeps only in-frame clones and is missing some. The table shows roughly 2.4 million clones, with 95% occurring only once. This CDR3 spans 15 amino acids. Germline V CDR1 and CDR2: MNHNS, SASEGT. The junction had 11 bases not matched to a gene; V was cut back by 6 bases and J by 6 bases. General study findings and limits: Sampling was confined to blood; repertoires within tissues likely differ.

The TCR sequence derives from a man between 18 and 29 years old in good health. V gene TRBV6-1 combines with J gene TRBJ2-1, with 7 bases aligning to TRBD2. Sequenced sample: naive CD4+ T cells sorted from blood. Subset of the sample: CD45RA+ positively selected. The CDR3 is CASRSIGGRGNEQFF. The CDR3 DNA reads TGTGCCAGCAGGAGTATTGGAGGGAGGGGCAATGAGCAGTTCTTC.